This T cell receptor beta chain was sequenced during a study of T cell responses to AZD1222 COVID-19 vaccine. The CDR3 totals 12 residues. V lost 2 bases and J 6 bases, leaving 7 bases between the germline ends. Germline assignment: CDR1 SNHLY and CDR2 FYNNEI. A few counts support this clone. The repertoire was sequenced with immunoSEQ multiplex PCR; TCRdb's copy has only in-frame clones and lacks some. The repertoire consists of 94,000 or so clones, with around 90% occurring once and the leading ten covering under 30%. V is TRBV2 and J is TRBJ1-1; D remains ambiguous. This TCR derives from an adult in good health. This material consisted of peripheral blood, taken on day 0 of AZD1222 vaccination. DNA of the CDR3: TGTGCCAGCAGTGAACTATTAGCTGAAGCTTTCTTT. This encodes CASSELLAEAFF.